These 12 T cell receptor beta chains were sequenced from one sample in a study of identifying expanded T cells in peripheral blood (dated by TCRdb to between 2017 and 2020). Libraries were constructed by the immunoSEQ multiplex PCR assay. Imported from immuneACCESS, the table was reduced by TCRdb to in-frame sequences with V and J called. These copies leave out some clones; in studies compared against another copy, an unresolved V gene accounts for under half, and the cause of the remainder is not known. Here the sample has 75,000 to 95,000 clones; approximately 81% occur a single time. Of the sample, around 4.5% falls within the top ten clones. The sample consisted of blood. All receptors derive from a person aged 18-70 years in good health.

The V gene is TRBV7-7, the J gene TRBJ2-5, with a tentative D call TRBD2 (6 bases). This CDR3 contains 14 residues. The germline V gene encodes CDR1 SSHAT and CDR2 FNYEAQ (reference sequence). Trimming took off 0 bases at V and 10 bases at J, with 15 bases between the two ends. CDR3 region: CASSLASQGGYQYF. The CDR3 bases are TGTGCCAGCAGCTTAGCGTCGCAGGGAGGATACCAGTACTTC.

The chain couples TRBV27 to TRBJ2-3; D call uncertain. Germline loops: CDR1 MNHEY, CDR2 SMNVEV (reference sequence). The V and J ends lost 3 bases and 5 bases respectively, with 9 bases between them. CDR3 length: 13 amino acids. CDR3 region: CASSFRAGDTQYF. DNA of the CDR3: TGTGCCAGCAGTTTTAGGGCAGGAGATACGCAGTATTTT.

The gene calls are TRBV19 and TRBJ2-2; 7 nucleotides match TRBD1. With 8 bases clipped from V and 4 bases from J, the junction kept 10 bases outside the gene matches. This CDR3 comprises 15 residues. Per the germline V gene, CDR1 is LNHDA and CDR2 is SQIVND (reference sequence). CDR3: CASRRQGTGTGELFF. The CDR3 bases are TGTGCCAGTCGAAGACAGGGTACTGGCACCGGGGAGCTGTTTTTT.

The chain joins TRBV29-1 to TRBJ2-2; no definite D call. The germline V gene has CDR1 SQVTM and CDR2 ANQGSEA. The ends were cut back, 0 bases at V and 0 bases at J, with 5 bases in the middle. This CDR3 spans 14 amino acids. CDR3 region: CSVEESANTGELFF. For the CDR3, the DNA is TGCAGCGTTGAAGAAAGCGCGAACACCGGGGAGCTGTTTTTT.

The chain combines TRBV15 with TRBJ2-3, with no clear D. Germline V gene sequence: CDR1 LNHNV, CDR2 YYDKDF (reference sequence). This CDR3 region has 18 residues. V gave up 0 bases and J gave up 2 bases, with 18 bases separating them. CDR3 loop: CATSREAILDSHTDTQYF. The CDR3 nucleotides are TGTGCCACCAGCAGAGAAGCGATCCTTGATTCTCACACAGATACGCAGTATTTT.

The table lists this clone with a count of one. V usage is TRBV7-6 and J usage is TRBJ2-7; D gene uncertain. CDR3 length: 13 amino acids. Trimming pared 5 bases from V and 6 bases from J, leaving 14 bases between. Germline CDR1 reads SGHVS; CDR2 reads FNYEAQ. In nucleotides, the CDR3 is TGTGCCAGCAGCCCGGGCGGACCCTCCGAGCAGTACTTC. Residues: CASSPGGPSEQYF.

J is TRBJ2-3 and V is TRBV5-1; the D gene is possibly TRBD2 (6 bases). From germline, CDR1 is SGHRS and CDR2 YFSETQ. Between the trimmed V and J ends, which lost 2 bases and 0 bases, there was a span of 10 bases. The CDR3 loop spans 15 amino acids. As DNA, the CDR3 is TGCGCCAGCAGCTTTTGGGGGGTTAGCACAGATACGCAGTATTTT. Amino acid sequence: CASSFWGVSTDTQYF.

CDR3 bases: TGTGCCAGCAGCGGAGGGGGGGACTCCTACGAGCAGTACTTC. Translated: CASSGGGDSYEQYF. This rearrangement joins TRBV9 to TRBJ2-7, with D tentatively TRBD2 (7 bases). CDR3 length: 14 amino acids. The germline V and J ends were trimmed by 3 bases and 0 bases, with 10 bases remaining between them. Germline V CDR1 and CDR2: SGDLS, YYNGEE.

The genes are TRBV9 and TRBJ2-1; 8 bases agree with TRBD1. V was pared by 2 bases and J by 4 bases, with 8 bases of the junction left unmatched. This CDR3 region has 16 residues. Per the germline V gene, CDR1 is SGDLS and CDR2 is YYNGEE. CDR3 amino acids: CASSVDSGGYYNEQFF. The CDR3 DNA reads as TGTGCCAGCAGCGTTGATTCAGGGGGCTATTACAATGAGCAGTTCTTC.

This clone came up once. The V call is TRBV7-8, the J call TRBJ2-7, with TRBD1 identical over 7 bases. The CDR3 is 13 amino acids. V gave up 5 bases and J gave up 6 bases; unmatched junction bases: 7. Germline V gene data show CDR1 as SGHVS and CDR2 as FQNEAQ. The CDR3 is CASSLGTVSEQYF. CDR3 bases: TGTGCCAGCAGCCTAGGGACAGTTAGCGAGCAGTACTTC.

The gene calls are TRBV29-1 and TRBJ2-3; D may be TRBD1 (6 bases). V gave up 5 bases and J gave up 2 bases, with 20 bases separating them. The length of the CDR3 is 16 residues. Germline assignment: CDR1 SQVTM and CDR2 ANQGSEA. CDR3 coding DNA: TGCAGCGTTTGTTTACCACAGGGTCGCTTCACAGATACGCAGTATTTT. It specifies CSVCLPQGRFTDTQYF.

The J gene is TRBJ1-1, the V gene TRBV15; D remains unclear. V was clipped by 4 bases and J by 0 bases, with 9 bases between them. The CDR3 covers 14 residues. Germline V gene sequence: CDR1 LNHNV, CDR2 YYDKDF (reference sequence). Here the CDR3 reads CATSIRRVNTEAFF. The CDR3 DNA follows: TGTGCCACCAGCATCAGGCGGGTGAACACTGAAGCTTTCTTT.